The next 18 T cell receptor beta chains were all read from a single sample in a study of T cells after yellow fever vaccination. TCRdb called the 5' RACE reads again in MiXCR, with one record for every CDR3 protein. The sample yields roughly 260,000 distinct CDR3 sequences, roughly 13% seen once. Source: CD4+ T cells sorted from PBMCs, taken 45 days after the yellow fever booster vaccination. Receptors originate from a man aged 30 to 39 who received the YFV17D yellow fever vaccine.

The table lists this clonotype with a few counts. This chain links TRBV5-1 with TRBJ2-2, with 11 bases fitting TRBD2. The CDR3 covers 16 residues. In germline, CDR1 is SGHRS, CDR2 YFSETQ. V shed 4 bases, J shed 6 bases, and the junction held 8 bases outside the gene matches. The CDR3 is CASSVAGGLGAGELFF. DNA for the CDR3: TGCGCCAGCAGCGTAGCGGGAGGGCTGGGCGCCGGGGAGCTGTTTTTT.

Remarks on this clonotype: At one of its ends the junction is not consistent with the germline gene, which may arise from a read error. This chain joins TRBV12-3 or TRBV12-4 and TRBJ2-7, with TRBD1 matching over 11 bases. CDR3 length: 13 residues. CDR3 amino acids: CASSLTDLGQGVF. DNA of the CDR3: TGTGCCAGCAGTTTAACCGATTTGGGACAGGGGGTCTTC.

This clonotype was seen just once. The rearrangement uses TRBV7-9 and TRBJ1-1; weak D call: TRBD1 (5 bases). V was cut by 5 bases and J by 3 bases, with 19 bases left in between. Germline CDR1 SEHNR, CDR2 FQNEAQ (reference sequence). The CDR3 covers 16 residues. DNA for the CDR3: TGTGCCAGCAGCCTAGGGGCCGCCAGGACGTACACTGAAGCTTTCTTT. This encodes CASSLGAARTYTEAFF. Combining the CDR3 with reference TRBV7-9 and TRBJ1-1 gives the whole variable domain DTGVSQNPRHKITKRGQNVTFRCDPISEHNRLYWYRQTLGQGPEFLTYFQNEAQLEKSRLLSDRFSAERPKGSFSTLEIQRTEQGDSAMYLCASSLGAARTYTEAFFGQGTRLTVV.

This clonotype has a count of ten or more. DNA of the CDR3: TGTGCCAGCTCTCCTTCACTAGCGGGAGGGTGGAATGAGCAGTTCTTC. Residues: CASSPSLAGGWNEQFF. V gene TRBV18 combines with J gene TRBJ2-1; 13 bases match TRBD2. Germline V gives CDR1 KGHSH, CDR2 LQKENI. With V trimmed by 6 bases and J by 7 bases, 9 bases remained unmatched. CDR3 length equals 16 residues.

CDR3 nucleotides: TGTGCCAGCAGTTTAGCGTCCTCGACAGCGCTTACCTACGAGCAGTACTTC. Encoded protein: CASSLASSTALTYEQYF. This chain uses TRBV6-5 with TRBJ2-7; D is perhaps TRBD1 or TRBD2 (5 bases each). The ends were cut back, 4 bases at V and 2 bases at J, with 21 bases in the middle. The CDR3 extends over 17 amino acids. Germline V gene data show CDR1 as MNHEY and CDR2 as SVGAGI.

V and J are TRBV27 and TRBJ2-7; TRBD2 is a possible D gene (5 bases). Germline V gene lookup returns CDR1 MNHEY and CDR2 SMNVEV (reference sequence). CDR3 length: 14 residues. Trimming took 3 bases from V and 4 from J, leaving 13 bases between them. Written as DNA, the CDR3 is TGTGCCAGCAGTTTTACGGGAAAACGGTACGAGCAGTACTTC. Translated: CASSFTGKRYEQYF.

At least ten counts were recorded for this clonotype. The chain combines TRBV7-3 with TRBJ2-3; D is unresolved. This CDR3 has 13 amino acids. Germline V CDR1 and CDR2: SGHTA, FQGTGA. Trimming stripped 5 bases from V and 2 bases from J, with 8 bases between. CDR3 bases: TGTGCCAGCAGCACGGGCAACACAGATACGCAGTATTTT. Translated: CASSTGNTDTQYF.

The gene calls are TRBV5-1 and TRBJ2-7; 11 bases are a match to TRBD2. There are 15 residues in the CDR3. With V trimmed by 1 base and J by 5 bases, 5 bases remained unmatched. CDR1 SGHRS and CDR2 YFSETQ come from the germline V gene. Here the CDR3 DNA reads TGCGCCAGCAGCTTGTTAGCGGGAGGGAGCGACGAGCAGTACTTC. Translation gives CASSLLAGGSDEQYF. Complete variable domain (other parts from reference TRBV5-1 and TRBJ2-7): KAGVTQTPRYLIKTRGQQVTLSCSPISGHRSVSWYQQTPGQGLQFLFEYFSETQRNKGNFPGRFSGRQFSNSRSEMNVSTLELGDSALYLCASSLLAGGSDEQYFGPGTRLTVT.

This clonotype was recorded many times. This chain uses TRBV12-3 or TRBV12-4 with TRBJ1-5; 7 bases fit TRBD1. The ends lost 4 bases at V and 3 bases at J; junction bases unmatched: 6. There are 15 residues in the CDR3. Written as DNA, the CDR3 is TGTGCCAGCAGTTATGACAGGGCCCTCAATCAGCCCCAGCATTTT. Translating gives CASSYDRALNQPQHF.

The genes are TRBV9 and TRBJ2-7, with D perhaps assigned TRBD1 or TRBD2 (5 bases each). Per germline, CDR1 SGDLS and CDR2 YYNGEE. Trimming left V 0 bases short and J 2 bases short, with 18 bases between. CDR3 length: 17 amino acids. This CDR3 reads CASSVGEGSRRAYEQYF. CDR3 nucleotide sequence: TGTGCCAGCAGCGTAGGAGAGGGGTCGAGGCGGGCCTACGAGCAGTACTTC.

This clonotype was observed many times. V usage is TRBV20-1 and J usage is TRBJ1-5; tentative D call: TRBD1 (5 bases). Per the germline V gene, CDR1 is DFQATT and CDR2 is SNEGSKA (reference sequence). This CDR3 has 12 amino acids. V lost 6 bases, J lost 0 bases, and 6 bases lay in between. CDR3 sequence (DNA): TGCAGTGCGGGGGATAGCAATCAGCCCCAGCATTTT. It codes for CSAGDSNQPQHF.

This clonotype has only a few counts. J is TRBJ2-1 and V is TRBV3-1; D ambiguous. The CDR3 covers 17 residues. V was pared by 1 base and J by 2 bases, with 15 bases between. Germline CDR1 and CDR2: LGHDT and YNNKEL (reference sequence). The chain's CDR3 is CASSQGTSERAYNEQFF. The DNA of the CDR3 is TGTGCCAGCAGCCAAGGGACCAGCGAACGGGCCTACAATGAGCAGTTCTTC.

The gene calls are TRBV5-1 and TRBJ2-7, with 10 positions matching TRBD2. The CDR3 loop spans 18 amino acids. Germline CDR1 reads SGHRS; CDR2 reads YFSETQ. V trimming: 4 bases; J trimming: 6 bases; junction bases outside the gene matches: 19. The CDR3 DNA reads as TGCGCCAGCAGCCGGGTGCCAACTAGCGGGAAAGGGAGGGGCGAGCAGTACTTC. Amino acid sequence: CASSRVPTSGKGRGEQYF.

This clonotype came up a few times. This chain uses TRBV29-1 with TRBJ2-2; maybe TRBD2 (6 bases). The CDR3 runs 14 residues. Germline V CDR1 and CDR2: SQVTM, ANQGSEA. V lost 7 bases and J lost 3, with 15 bases in between. In DNA form, the CDR3 reads TGCAGCGCCGGGTCGGGGGTCGACACCGGGGAGCTGTTTTTT. Residues: CSAGSGVDTGELFF.

The CDR3 region has the DNA TGTGCCAGCAGCCGATCTCGAAGGGACTGGCCGTTCTTC. This translates into CASSRSRRDWPFF. V usage is TRBV3-1 and J usage is TRBJ2-1; tentatively, D is TRBD2 (6 bases). Germline CDR1 and CDR2: LGHDT and YNNKEL (reference sequence). V was trimmed by 4 bases and J by 15 bases, leaving 19 bases between them. CDR3 length: 13 residues.

This clonotype appeared a few times. The V gene is TRBV12-3 or TRBV12-4, the J gene TRBJ2-1; D unresolved. V was shortened by 5 bases and J by 5 bases, with 13 bases between the two germline ends. This CDR3 contains 14 residues. CDR3 amino acids: CASSTHGPHNEQFF. The CDR3 DNA follows: TGTGCCAGCAGTACTCACGGCCCTCACAATGAGCAGTTCTTC.

J is TRBJ2-5 and V is TRBV5-1; no clear D gene. Germline assignment: CDR1 SGHRS and CDR2 YFSETQ. V was shortened by 4 bases and J by 3 bases, with 13 bases between the two germline ends. The CDR3 length is 14 residues. The CDR3 sequence is CASSLSSREETQYF. Written as DNA, the CDR3 is TGCGCCAGCAGCCTATCTTCAAGAGAAGAGACCCAGTACTTC.

This clonotype was picked up a small number of times. The rearrangement uses TRBV28 and TRBJ2-7, with D unclear. Germline V gives CDR1 MDHEN, CDR2 SYDVKM. There are 13 residues in the CDR3. Trimming shortened V by 1 base and J by 2 bases, and 6 bases separated the two germline ends. CDR3 DNA sequence: TGTGCCAGCAGTTTATCGCCGCCCTACGAGCAGTACTTC. Translated, it gives CASSLSPPYEQYF.